The source of this TCR beta chain is a study of control samples from healthy donors and cancer patients (dated by TCRdb to about 2020). The germline V gene specifies MGHRA as CDR1 and YSYEKL as CDR2. The germline V end is reduced by 7 bases and the J end by 3 bases; junction bases left unmatched: 8. The CDR3, from cysteine to phenylalanine, totals 15 residues. Only the CDR3 DNA is retained, 45 bases long and in frame from the first base. Regarding this clone: Its antigen specificity is not known. Qualities for individual bases were not recorded, and no much larger clone is one base off.

The method was the immunoSEQ multiplex PCR assay. The immuneACCESS repertoire file appears here via TCRdb, limited to in-frame rearrangements. These files lack a portion of the clones; in checked studies, under half of the deficit traces to unresolved V genes, and the cause of the others is not known. The sample table records more than 95,000 clones; 80% to 90% of these occur just once. The ten largest clones add up to 19% of the sample. The rearrangement joined TRBV4-1 to TRBJ2-3; 9 bases in the middle match TRBD1. This TCR was recovered from a man in his 60s with lung cancer. The sequenced material came from PBMCs. In nucleotide form, the sequence is TGCGCCAGCACTCACCGGGACAGGGAAACAGATACGCAGTATTTT. The resulting protein is CASTHRDRETDTQYF.